A selection of T cell receptor beta chains follows, all from one sample in a study of OX40 agonist ivuxolimab in advanced cancers. This table comes from immunoSEQ multiplex PCR, and its TCRdb copy is limited to in-frame clones, with some not included. Of over 70,000 clones listed, around four fifths are singletons. The input for sequencing was CD4+ or CD8+ T cells sorted from blood, taken in a trial of the OX40 agonist ivuxolimab. The receptors derive from an adult with an advanced solid tumor such as melanoma, head and neck, liver or kidney cancer. Each CDR3 is given with its conserved first and last residue. D genes are given only for firm matches. The size of a clone is reported for some rows only, either as once, few or many, or as a class for expanded clones.

d_call | clone_size | j_call | v_call | cdr3_nt | cdr3_aa
. | . | TRBJ2-6 | TRBV4-1 | TGCGCCAGCAGCCAAGGTTACGGTGGCTCTGGGGCCAACGTCCTGACTTTC | CASSQGYGGSGANVLTF
. | few | TRBJ1-6 | TRBV19 | TGTGCCAGTAGTTTCCACCTTTCACCCCTCCACTTT | CASSFHLSPLHF
. | . | TRBJ1-3 | TRBV19 | TGTGCCAGTACCCCGGGACTAATCTCTGGAAACACCATATATTTT | CASTPGLISGNTIYF
TRBD1 | few | TRBJ1-2 | TRBV28 | TGTGCCAGCAGAGCAGGGGGCTATGGCTACACCTTC | CASRAGGYGYTF
. | . | TRBJ2-7 | TRBV7-2 | TGTGCCAGCAGCTTAGAAGGGGGGGTTTGGTACGAGCAGTACTTC | CASSLEGGVWYEQYF
TRBD1 | once | TRBJ2-5 | TRBV9 | TGTGCCAGCAGCGTAAGGGACAGGAACGGAGAGACCCAGTACTTC | CASSVRDRNGETQYF
. | few | TRBJ1-5 | TRBV6-1 | TGTGCCAGCAGTGAAGGACGCAATCAGCCCCAGCATTTT | CASSEGRNQPQHF
. | . | TRBJ1-1 | TRBV6-1 | TGTGCCAGCAGTGGAGACCGGACACCCCGGGACACTGAAGCTTTCTTT | CASSGDRTPRDTEAFF
. | . | TRBJ2-1 | TRBV27 | TGTGCCAGCAGTTTCGGCAGGGAGAACAATGAGCAGTTCTTC | CASSFGRENNEQFF
. | . | TRBJ2-7 | TRBV29-1 | TGCAGCGTTGGTCAGCTTTACGAGCAGTACTTC | CSVGQLYEQYF
TRBD2 | . | TRBJ2-7 | TRBV5-1 | TGCGCCAGCAGCTTGGGACTAGCGGGAGGGCTCGAGCAGTACTTC | CASSLGLAGGLEQYF
. | . | TRBJ1-4 | TRBV11-2 | TGTGCCAGCAGCTTAGGGGGGACTAATGAAAAACTGTTTTTT | CASSLGGTNEKLFF
. | . | TRBJ2-7 | TRBV21-1 | TGTGCCAGCAGCAAAATCAGCAGGGTCTCCTACGAGCAGTACTTC | CASSKISRVSYEQYF
. | once | TRBJ1-2 | TRBV6-5 | TGTGCCAGCAGCCCTCCTATTGGGGTATACTATGGCTACACCTTC | CASSPPIGVYYGYTF
. | few | TRBJ2-7 | TRBV5-1 | TGCGCCAGCAGCTTGGATGGGGTTACAGGCTACGAGCAGTACTTC | CASSLDGVTGYEQYF
. | few | TRBJ1-1 | TRBV14 | TGTGCCAGCAGCCGGGGGGCTGGGTACACTGAAGCTTTCTTT | CASSRGAGYTEAFF
. | . | TRBJ1-2 | TRBV5-8 | TGTGCCAGCAGCTTGGCCGGTCTCCGGGCGTACTATGGCTACACCTTC | CASSLAGLRAYYGYTF
. | . | TRBJ2-1 | TRBV5-1 | TGCGCCAGCAGCTCGATGAATGAGCAGTTCTTC | CASSSMNEQFF
. | . | TRBJ1-1 | TRBV19 | TGTGCCAGTAGTAGGGGGACGGATTTTTTAGTGAACACTGAAGCTTTCTTT | CASSRGTDFLVNTEAFF
. | . | TRBJ1-4 | TRBV6-5 | TGTGCCAGCAGTGGGCCGGGATACTATACTGAAAAACTGTTTTTT | CASSGPGYYTEKLFF
TRBD1 | . | TRBJ1-1 | TRBV29-1 | TGCAGCGCAAGGACAGGGTCGATATATACTGAAGCTTTCTTT | CSARTGSIYTEAFF
. | . | TRBJ2-3 | TRBV5-1 | TGCGCCAGCAGCGTGGGGGTGCTCCACCTTACAGATACGCAGTATTTT | CASSVGVLHLTDTQYF
TRBD1 | . | TRBJ2-7 | TRBV6-6 | TGTGCCAGCATTTCCGGGACAGGGACCCCCTACGAGCAGTACTTC | CASISGTGTPYEQYF
TRBD1 | . | TRBJ1-1 | TRBV6-5 | TGTGCCAGCAGTTCCGACAGGGGTTGGGGGCACACTGAAGCTTTCTTT | CASSSDRGWGHTEAFF
TRBD2 | . | TRBJ2-1 | TRBV28 | TGTGCCAGCAGTTTAGGGCCTAGCGGCAATGAGCAGTTCTTC | CASSLGPSGNEQFF
. | . | TRBJ2-7 | TRBV2 | TGTGCCAGCGTCCCCTTAGCCGGGTCCTACGAGCAGTACTTC | CASVPLAGSYEQYF
. | . | TRBJ2-3 | TRBV5-1 | TGCGCCAGCAGCTTGGAGGGGGTAAGATTAGATACGCAGTATTTT | CASSLEGVRLDTQYF
. | many | TRBJ1-5 | TRBV19 | TGTGCCAGTAGTACTACGGGGGGACTTCAGCCCCAGCATTTT | CASSTTGGLQPQHF
TRBD1 | . | TRBJ1-4 | TRBV28 | TGTGCCAGCAGTCCGCCGGGACAGTCTAATGAAAAACTGTTTTTT | CASSPPGQSNEKLFF
TRBD1 | . | TRBJ1-5 | TRBV12-5 | TGTGCTAGTGGTTTGGGGGACAGGGGGTGGAATCAGCCCCAGCATTTT | CASGLGDRGWNQPQHF
. | . | TRBJ1-2 | TRBV5-1 | TGCGCCAGCAGCTTGGGGACAGAAGAGGGCTACACCTTC | CASSLGTEEGYTF
. | . | TRBJ1-4 | TRBV9 | TGTGCCAGCAGCGTAAGAGATGAAAAACTGTTTTTT | CASSVRDEKLFF
. | . | TRBJ2-7 | TRBV7-9 | TGTGCCAGCAGCGCTGGGGGGGCCGGGGGCGAGCAGTACTTC | CASSAGGAGGEQYF
TRBD2 | . | TRBJ2-7 | TRBV29-1 | TGCAGCGTTCATAGCGGGGGGGCCTACGAGCAGTACTTC | CSVHSGGAYEQYF
. | . | TRBJ1-4 | TRBV4-3 | TGCGCCAGCAGCGGCAGGGGATCAACTAATGAAAAACTGTTTTTT | CASSGRGSTNEKLFF
TRBD1 | . | TRBJ1-5 | TRBV28 | TGTGCCAGCAGTGCCTACAGGGGGCGCAATCAGCCCCAGCATTTT | CASSAYRGRNQPQHF
. | . | TRBJ1-4 | TRBV5-1 | TGCGCCAGCAGCTTGGGGCGGAAAGCGAATGAAAAACTGTTTTTT | CASSLGRKANEKLFF
. | few | TRBJ2-3 | TRBV5-1 | TGCGCCAGCAGCCCGGTGGGGAGCACAGATACGCAGTATTTT | CASSPVGSTDTQYF
. | . | TRBJ1-4 | TRBV5-1 | TGCGCCAGCAGCCCCCCAGGGGCAACTAATGAAAAACTGTTTTTT | CASSPPGATNEKLFF
TRBD2 | . | TRBJ2-1 | TRBV28 | TGTGCCAGCAGCTCTCTAGCGGGAGGGCCTGGGTCCTACAATGAGCAGTTCTTC | CASSSLAGGPGSYNEQFF
TRBD2 | . | TRBJ2-7 | TRBV11-2 | TGTGCCAGCTCCCTCAGCGGGAGCTACGAGCAGTACTTC | CASSLSGSYEQYF
TRBD2 | . | TRBJ2-3 | TRBV19 | TGTGCCAGTACCGGCACCCGACTAGCTACAGATACGCAGTATTTT | CASTGTRLATDTQYF
. | few | TRBJ1-1 | TRBV7-9 | TGTGCCAGCAGCTTAGGGCCACAGGGCCCAAGGGGCACTGAAGCTTTCTTT | CASSLGPQGPRGTEAFF
. | . | TRBJ1-4 | TRBV15 | TGTGCCACCAGCGGAGGGGTTCAGGGTAATGAAAAACTGTTTTTT | CATSGGVQGNEKLFF
. | . | TRBJ1-1 | TRBV10-2 | TGCGCCAGCAGTGAAGTGCGAGGGAGGAACACTGAAGCTTTCTTT | CASSEVRGRNTEAFF
. | . | TRBJ1-4 | TRBV7-3 | TGTGCCAGCAACTCGGGACATCAATTGGGGAATGAAAAACTGTTTTTT | CASNSGHQLGNEKLFF
. | . | TRBJ2-2 | TRBV18 | TGTGCCAGCTCACCCACCGGGGAGCTGTTTTTT | CASSPTGELFF
. | . | TRBJ1-2 | TRBV2 | TGTGCCAGCAGTGGGCAGGGGCAGGAAGGCTACACCTTC | CASSGQGQEGYTF
. | . | TRBJ2-1 | TRBV7-2 | TGTGCCAGCAGCCCGACTAGACAAAGGGGGGATGAGCAGTTCTTC | CASSPTRQRGDEQFF
. | . | TRBJ1-6 | TRBV19 | TGTGCCAGTAGTACGGGACACGGGTTTCGGTCACCCCTCCACTTT | CASSTGHGFRSPLHF
. | few | TRBJ2-4 | TRBV7-2 | TGTGCCAGCAGCCCGGGCCCAAAAAACATTCAGTACTTC | CASSPGPKNIQYF
TRBD1 | . | TRBJ1-1 | TRBV7-8 | TGTGCCAGCAGCCCGGGGACAGTGAACACTGAAGCTTTCTTT | CASSPGTVNTEAFF
. | . | TRBJ2-3 | TRBV18 | TGTGCCAGCTCACTACTTCCGGGCGGGATCAGCACAGATACGCAGTATTTT | CASSLLPGGISTDTQYF
. | . | TRBJ2-5 | TRBV5-4 | TGTGCCAGCAGCTTGGCGGGAGTCCCAGAGACCCAGTACTTC | CASSLAGVPETQYF